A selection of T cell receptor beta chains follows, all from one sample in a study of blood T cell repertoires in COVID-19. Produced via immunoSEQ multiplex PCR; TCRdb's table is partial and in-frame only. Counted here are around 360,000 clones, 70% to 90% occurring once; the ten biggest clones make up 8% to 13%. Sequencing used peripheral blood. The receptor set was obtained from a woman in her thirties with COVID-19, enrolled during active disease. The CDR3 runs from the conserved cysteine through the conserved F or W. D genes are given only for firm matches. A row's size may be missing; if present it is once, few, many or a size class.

CASSPGQGAHYGYTF	TGTGCCAGCTCACCTGGACAGGGGGCCCACTATGGCTACACCTTC	TRBD1	.	TRBV18	TRBJ1-2
CASSLTGTSGRYEQYF	TGTGCCAGCAGCTTAACCGGGACTAGCGGGAGGTATGAGCAGTACTTC	TRBD2	.	TRBV7-3	TRBJ2-7
CASSPAGQGSYEQYF	TGTGCCAGCAGCCCTGCGGGACAGGGGAGCTACGAGCAGTACTTC	TRBD1	.	TRBV7-9	TRBJ2-7
CASSVSAGGYNEQFF	TGTGCCAGCAGCGTTTCGGCGGGAGGGTACAATGAGCAGTTCTTC	TRBD2	.	TRBV9	TRBJ2-1
CASSVGTGGSNQPQHF	TGTGCCAGCAGCGTAGGGACAGGGGGCAGCAATCAGCCCCAGCATTTT	TRBD1	.	TRBV9	TRBJ1-5
CASSTSEGRSEKLFF	TGTGCCAGCAGCACCTCCGAGGGGAGGTCTGAAAAACTGTTTTTT	.	.	TRBV7-3	TRBJ1-4
CASSQDPRRSSTDTQYF	TGTGCCAGCAGCCAAGATCCCCGGAGATCTAGCACAGATACGCAGTATTTT	.	.	TRBV3-1/TRBV3-2	TRBJ2-3
CASSEAVRGTGELFF	TGTGCCAGCAGTGAAGCGGTTCGGGGGACCGGGGAGCTGTTTTTT	.	.	TRBV6-1	TRBJ2-2
CAWDRTAEKLFF	TGTGCCTGGGATAGGACAGCTGAAAAACTGTTTTTT	.	.	TRBV30	TRBJ1-4
CASSRWASGKQETQYF	TGTGCCAGCAGTCGTTGGGCTAGCGGGAAACAAGAGACCCAGTACTTC	TRBD2	.	TRBV7-2	TRBJ2-5
CASNKGADSNQPQHF	TGTGCCAGCAACAAGGGGGCAGATAGCAATCAGCCCCAGCATTTT	TRBD1	.	TRBV28	TRBJ1-5
CASSLARGGTEAFF	TGTGCCAGCAGTCTAGCAAGGGGAGGCACTGAAGCTTTCTTT	.	.	TRBV3-1/TRBV3-2	TRBJ1-1
CASSQIRVSRIF	TGTGCCAGCAGCCAAATCAGGGTAAGCAGGATCTTC	.	.	TRBV3-1/TRBV3-2	TRBJ2-1
CASSFAGYEQYF	TGTGCCAGCAGTTTCGCCGGTTACGAGCAGTACTTC	.	.	TRBV27	TRBJ2-7
CAKLGQTNTEAFF	TGTGCCAAGTTGGGACAGACGAACACTGAAGCTTTCTTT	TRBD1	.	TRBV2	TRBJ1-1
CATKIGGRTGNTIYF	TGTGCCACAAAGATTGGGGGGAGGACTGGAAACACCATATATTTT	.	.	TRBV28	TRBJ1-3
CASSRGLSTGELFF	TGTGCCAGCAGCCGCGGGTTGAGCACCGGGGAGCTGTTTTTT	.	few	TRBV7-9	TRBJ2-2
CASSPGLAGADTQYF	TGTGCCAGCAGCCCCGGACTAGCGGGCGCAGATACGCAGTATTTT	TRBD2	.	TRBV7-2	TRBJ2-3
CASSVTPWTVPNEQFF	TGTGCCAGCAGCGTAACCCCTTGGACAGTCCCCAATGAGCAGTTCTTC	.	.	TRBV9	TRBJ2-1
CAWSAGEVAEQYF	TGTGCCTGGAGCGCAGGGGAAGTTGCCGAGCAGTACTTC	.	.	TRBV30	TRBJ2-7
CASSARGGRGPDTEAFF	TGTGCCAGCAGTGCCCGCGGCGGGAGGGGCCCGGACACTGAAGCTTTCTTT	.	.	TRBV2	TRBJ1-1
CASRGTAKETQYF	TGTGCCAGCAGGGGGACAGCTAAGGAGACCCAGTACTTC	TRBD1	.	TRBV6-5	TRBJ2-5
CASSLEGAQETQYF	TGCGCCAGCAGCTTGGAGGGGGCCCAAGAGACCCAGTACTTC	TRBD1	.	TRBV5-1	TRBJ2-5
CAWSVFGGEKLFF	TGTGCCTGGAGTGTATTTGGGGGGGAAAAACTGTTTTTT	.	.	TRBV30	TRBJ1-4
CASSLGTHNEQFF	TGTGCCAGCAGCTTAGGGACTCACAATGAGCAGTTCTTC	.	.	TRBV11-3	TRBJ2-1
CSVQGNTEAFF	TGCAGCGTACAGGGAAACACTGAAGCTTTCTTT	.	once	TRBV29-1	TRBJ1-1
CASSLTADTQYF	TGTGCCAGCAGCCTAACGGCAGATACGCAGTATTTT	.	.	TRBV13	TRBJ2-3
CASRTPSSGEQFF	TGTGCCAGCAGAACTCCGTCGTCGGGTGAGCAGTTCTTC	.	.	TRBV6-5	TRBJ2-1
CSVGQGQETQYF	TGCAGCGTCGGACAGGGCCAAGAGACCCAGTACTTC	TRBD1	.	TRBV29-1	TRBJ2-5
CASSPGTSGRSPDTQYF	TGTGCCAGCAGTCCCGGGACTAGCGGGAGGAGCCCAGATACGCAGTATTTT	TRBD2	.	TRBV2	TRBJ2-3
CASSRRPGAQETQYF	TGCGCCAGCAGCCGTAGGCCAGGGGCCCAAGAGACCCAGTACTTC	.	.	TRBV5-1	TRBJ2-5
CASCGGNSPLHF	TGTGCCAGCTGCGGGGGCAATTCACCCCTCCACTTT	.	.	TRBV2	TRBJ1-6
CASSSGGQPNEKLFF	TGTGCCAGCAGCTCAGGAGGACAGCCAAATGAAAAACTGTTTTTT	.	.	TRBV11-2	TRBJ1-4
CASSQDSSGRAGNEQFF	TGCGCCAGCAGCCAAGATTCTAGCGGGAGGGCCGGGAATGAGCAGTTCTTC	TRBD2	once	TRBV4-3	TRBJ2-1
CAWSLGQGEQYF	TGTGCCTGGAGTTTAGGACAGGGCGAGCAGTACTTC	TRBD1	.	TRBV30	TRBJ2-7